This TCR beta chain was observed in a study of patients and donors after allogeneic stem cell transplantation. There are 16 residues in the CDR3. Germline CDR1 and CDR2: SGHDT and YYEEEE. Trimming took 1 base from V and 5 from J; bases not matched to a gene: 8. This clonotype was seen a few times. MiXCR was run by TCRdb on the RT-PCR reads, yielding one entry per CDR3 protein. The sample yields around 70,000 distinct CDR3 sequences, more than 25% seen once. The TCR was taken from a human donor who was either an allogeneic HSCT recipient or a stem cell or donor lymphocyte infusion donor (not recorded which). It is not recorded whose cells these are; they may come from a transplant donor. Sequenced material: blood, either unsorted or a sorted T cell fraction (not recorded which). V is TRBV5-6 and J is TRBJ1-5; 8 bases match TRBD1. This CDR3 reads CASSLNGQGRDQPQHF. The CDR3 DNA sequence: TGTGCCAGCAGCTTGAACGGACAGGGCAGGGATCAGCCCCAGCATTTT.